The 21 T cell receptor beta chains listed next were all sequenced from one sample in a study of shared clonotypes between healthy human individuals. Naive CD8 cells, CD45RO-negative and positively selected for CCR7, excluded terminally differentiated effector memory CD45RA+ cells. Generated by immunoSEQ multiplex PCR, the TCRdb table keeps only in-frame clones and is missing some. This table has about 1,900,000 clones, roughly 94% appearing once. The sequencing input was naive CD8+ T cells sorted from blood. All receptors come from a man aged 18 to 30 in good health.

This clone was picked up one time. V is TRBV4-1 and J is TRBJ2-7; the match to TRBD2 covers 7 bases. V shed 1 base, J shed 3 bases, and the junction held 6 bases outside the gene matches. CDR3 size: 15 residues. CDR1 is MGHRA and CDR2 is YSYEKL in the germline V gene. The CDR3 reads CASSQVLAGVYEQYF. DNA for the CDR3: TGCGCCAGCAGCCAAGTTTTGGCGGGAGTCTACGAGCAGTACTTC.

The chain employs TRBV2 and TRBJ2-1; D gene unclear. Trimming shortened V by 11 bases and J by 8 bases, and 10 bases separated the two germline ends. Germline assignment: CDR1 SNHLY and CDR2 FYNNEI. The CDR3 is 10 residues long. CDR3 DNA: TGTGCCCCAGGCCCGGATGAGCAGTTCTTC. Translated: CAPGPDEQFF.

The CDR3, as DNA: TGTGCCAGCAGTGAAACCAGACAGGAGAGCTCCTATAATTCACCCCTCCACTTT. Protein sequence: CASSETRQESSYNSPLHF. V gene TRBV2 combines with J gene TRBJ1-6, with D maybe TRBD1 (6 bases). The CDR3 spans 18 residues. V was pared by 2 bases and J by 0 bases, with 14 bases between. CDR1 SNHLY and CDR2 FYNNEI come from the germline V gene.

The J gene is TRBJ2-5, the V gene TRBV7-9; D not certain. CDR3 length equals 14 residues. The V gene's germline CDR1 is SEHNR and CDR2 FQNEAQ (reference sequence). Between the trimmed V and J ends, which lost 4 bases and 5 bases, there was a span of 14 bases. CDR3 sequence reads: CASSSSLRVETQYF. CDR3 sequence (DNA): TGTGCCAGCAGCTCGTCCCTCAGAGTGGAGACCCAGTACTTC. The whole variable domain, filled in from reference TRBV7-9 and TRBJ2-5, reads DTGVSQNPRHKITKRGQNVTFRCDPISEHNRLYWYRQTLGQGPEFLTYFQNEAQLEKSRLLSDRFSAERPKGSFSTLEIQRTEQGDSAMYLCASSSSLRVETQYFGPGTRLLVL.

The chain recombines TRBV18 with TRBJ2-7; 8 bases align to TRBD1. The CDR3 spans 13 residues. The V gene end was trimmed by 4 bases and the J gene end by 3 bases; junction bases not matched to a gene: 2. The germline gives CDR1 KGHSH, CDR2 LQKENI. CDR3 DNA: TGTGCCAGCTCACTCGGGACAGGCTACGAGCAGTACTTC. Amino acid sequence: CASSLGTGYEQYF.

V gene TRBV19 combines with J gene TRBJ2-7; 8 bases are shared with TRBD1. Trimming removed 5 bases from V and 2 bases from J; junction bases left unmatched: 11. The CDR3 runs 16 residues. Germline CDR1 reads LNHDA; CDR2 reads SQIVND (reference sequence). CDR3 nucleotide sequence: TGTGCCAGTAGTGCTTCTGGCGGGACAGGTGCCTACGAGCAGTACTTC. Its protein is CASSASGGTGAYEQYF.

This clone was seen once. Other DNA sequences in the same sample also yield this CDR3. The genes are TRBV27 and TRBJ2-7; tentatively, D is TRBD2 (6 bases). V was cut by 8 bases and J by 1 base, with 12 bases left in between. Germline CDR1 reads MNHEY; CDR2 reads SMNVEV (reference sequence). This CDR3 has 13 residues. CDR3 amino acids: CASGSGTSYEQYF. CDR3 nucleotides: TGTGCCAGCGGGTCAGGGACTTCCTACGAGCAGTACTTC.

This chain joins TRBV7-3 and TRBJ2-2; TRBD2 is a possible D gene (6 bases). This CDR3 spans 14 amino acids. CDR1 is SGHTA, CDR2 FQGTGA, per germline. V lost 5 bases to trimming and J lost 7 bases, with 14 bases between them. The CDR3 DNA reads as TGTGCCAGCAGCAAAAGACTAGTCAGCGGGGAGCTGTTTTTT. It encodes CASSKRLVSGELFF. Full variable domain (remainder filled in from reference TRBV7-3 and TRBJ2-2): GAGVSQTPSNKVTEKGKYVELRCDPISGHTALYWYRQSLGQGPEFLIYFQGTGAADDSGLPNDRFFAVRPEGSVSTLKIQRTERGDSAVYLCASSKRLVSGELFFGEGSRLTVL.

The chain joins TRBV9 to TRBJ2-5; maybe TRBD2 (6 bases). The V end was cut by 0 bases, the J end by 4 bases, with 13 bases between. This CDR3 spans 15 amino acids. Germline values: CDR1 SGDLS, CDR2 YYNGEE. CDR3 sequence (DNA): TGTGCCAGCAGCGTAGTGGGGGGTTGGGCAGAGACCCAGTACTTC. Translating it yields CASSVVGGWAETQYF.

The J gene is TRBJ2-3, the V gene TRBV28; D is uncertain. Germline V gives CDR1 MDHEN, CDR2 SYDVKM. The CDR3 spans 14 residues. V lost 3 bases, J lost 4 bases, and 11 bases lay in between. The CDR3 coding sequence is TGTGCCAGCAGTTTCAGTGGAGTCTCAGATACGCAGTATTTT. Protein sequence: CASSFSGVSDTQYF.

The chain recombines TRBV4-3 with TRBJ1-1; 8 bases fit TRBD1. Germline V gene lookup returns CDR1 LGHNA and CDR2 YSLEER. V lost 0 bases to trimming and J lost 1 base; unmatched junction nucleotides: 7. CDR3 length equals 17 residues. Here the CDR3 reads CASSQEGQGAENTEAFF. The CDR3 nucleotides read TGCGCCAGCAGCCAAGAAGGGCAGGGGGCTGAGAACACTGAAGCTTTCTTT.

The chain carries TRBV6-5 and TRBJ2-5; D is undetermined. Looked up from germline, CDR1 is MNHEY and CDR2 is SVGAGI. The V and J ends lost 1 base and 5 bases respectively, with 8 bases between them. The CDR3 extends over 13 amino acids. CDR3: CASSYYNGETQYF. CDR3 DNA sequence: TGTGCCAGCAGTTACTACAATGGGGAGACCCAGTACTTC.

V and J are TRBV27 and TRBJ2-7; D is perhaps TRBD2 (6 bases). Germline V gives CDR1 MNHEY, CDR2 SMNVEV (reference sequence). The CDR3 loop spans 17 amino acids. The V end lost 6 bases, the J end lost 4 bases, and 25 bases lay between the germline ends. The CDR3 sequence is CASSRMGGVGLRYEQYF. In nucleotides, the CDR3 is TGTGCCAGCAGCCGGATGGGGGGTGTGGGGCTACGATACGAGCAGTACTTC.

The chain recombines TRBV27 with TRBJ1-2, with 8 bases lining up with TRBD1. Losses at the gene ends were 4 bases for V and 4 bases for J; bases not matched to a gene: 11. This CDR3 spans 16 amino acids. Germline lookup yields CDR1 MNHEY and CDR2 SMNVEV (reference sequence). The CDR3 DNA sequence: TGTGCCAGCAGTTCAAGGCCAGGGGGCGCAGGCTATGGCTACACCTTC. The encoded protein is CASSSRPGGAGYGYTF.

V and J are TRBV5-6 and TRBJ2-1; D is unresolved. Looked up from germline, CDR1 is SGHDT and CDR2 is YYEEEE. This CDR3 has 14 amino acids. The V end was cut by 3 bases, the J end by 7 bases, with 14 bases between. The CDR3 reads CASSWASSSNEQFF. In nucleotides, the CDR3 is TGTGCCAGCAGCTGGGCGTCTAGTAGTAATGAGCAGTTCTTC.

A single count supports this clone. CDR3 DNA sequence: TGCAGCGTTGAATCGATCGGGGCGCGCGGCGGGGAGCTGTTTTTT. Residues: CSVESIGARGGELFF. This sequence joins TRBV29-1 and TRBJ2-2; D is tentatively TRBD1 or TRBD2 (5 bases each). Trimming removed 2 bases at V and 7 bases at J, with 17 bases between. The CDR3 length is 15 residues. Germline V CDR1 and CDR2: SQVTM, ANQGSEA.

V usage is TRBV19 and J usage is TRBJ1-4; D possibly corresponds to TRBD1 (5 bases). Germline V gene lookup returns CDR1 LNHDA and CDR2 SQIVND (reference sequence). The CDR3 consists of 17 residues. The V and J ends lost 2 bases and 7 bases respectively, with 20 bases between them. The CDR3 loop reads CASSIKWGDLRGEKLFF. CDR3 nucleotide sequence: TGTGCCAGTAGTATAAAGTGGGGCGACCTTAGAGGTGAAAAACTGTTTTTT.

The rearrangement uses TRBV7-2 and TRBJ2-7; the D gene could be TRBD1 or TRBD2 (5 bases each). V gave up 1 base and J gave up 0 bases, with 16 bases separating them. The CDR3 extends over 17 amino acids. Germline-derived CDR1 and CDR2 are SGHTA and FQGNSA. CDR3 in amino acids: CASSLDSWGTDSYEQYF. The CDR3 DNA reads as TGTGCCAGCAGCTTAGATTCCTGGGGGACCGACTCCTACGAGCAGTACTTC. Full variable domain (missing parts from reference TRBV7-2 and TRBJ2-7): GAGVSQSPSNKVTEKGKDVELRCDPISGHTALYWYRQSLGQGLEFLIYFQGNSAPDKSGLPSDRFSAERTGGSVSTLTIQRTQQEDSAVYLCASSLDSWGTDSYEQYFGPGTRLTVT.

The chain joins TRBV7-3 to TRBJ2-7; TRBD1 agrees at 8 bases. CDR3 length equals 14 residues. Germline V gene sequence: CDR1 SGHTA, CDR2 FQGTGA. V dropped 3 bases and J dropped 2; count of bases not matched to a gene: 3. The CDR3 region has the DNA TGTGCCAGCAGCTTCGGGACAGGTCCCTACGAGCAGTACTTC. The encoded protein is CASSFGTGPYEQYF.

The table lists this clone with a count of one. The chain couples TRBV4-3 to TRBJ2-1; 11 bases fit TRBD2. V was pared by 0 bases and J by 6 bases, with 10 bases of the junction left unmatched. The germline V gene encodes CDR1 LGHNA and CDR2 YSLEER. The CDR3 has 18 amino acids. The CDR3 protein is CASSQEPRLAGGSNEQFF. The CDR3 region has the DNA TGCGCCAGCAGCCAAGAGCCCCGCCTAGCGGGAGGCTCCAATGAGCAGTTCTTC.

The gene calls are TRBV7-9 and TRBJ2-7; TRBD2 might be the D (7 bases). This CDR3 is 15 amino acids long. CDR1 and CDR2 (germline): SEHNR, FQNEAQ (reference sequence). V was trimmed by 6 bases and J by 4 bases, leaving 19 bases between them. DNA for the CDR3: TGTGCCAGCAGGGCGGGGGCAGGGATGAGATACGAGCAGTACTTC. This codes for CASRAGAGMRYEQYF.